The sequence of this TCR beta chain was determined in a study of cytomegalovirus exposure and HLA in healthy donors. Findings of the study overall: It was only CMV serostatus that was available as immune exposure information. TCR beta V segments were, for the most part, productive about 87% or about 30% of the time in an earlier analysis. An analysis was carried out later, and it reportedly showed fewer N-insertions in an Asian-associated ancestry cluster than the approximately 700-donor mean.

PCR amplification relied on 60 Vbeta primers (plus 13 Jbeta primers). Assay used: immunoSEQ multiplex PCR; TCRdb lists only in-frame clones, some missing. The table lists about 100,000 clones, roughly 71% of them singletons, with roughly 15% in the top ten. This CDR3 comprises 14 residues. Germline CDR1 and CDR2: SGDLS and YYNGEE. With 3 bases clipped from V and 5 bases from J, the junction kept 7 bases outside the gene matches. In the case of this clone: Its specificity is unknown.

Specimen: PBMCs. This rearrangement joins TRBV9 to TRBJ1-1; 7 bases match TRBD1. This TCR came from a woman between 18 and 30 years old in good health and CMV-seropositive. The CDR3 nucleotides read TGTGCCAGCAGCGCAGGACAGGCGGGTACTGAAGCTTTCTTT. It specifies CASSAGQAGTEAFF.